This T cell receptor beta chain was sequenced during a study of cytomegalovirus exposure and HLA in healthy donors. Whole-study context: The roughly 130 validation repertoires used the same platform as the approximately 700 first-cohort repertoires (as reported by a later analysis).

With regard to this clone: The target antigen is unknown.

Sequenced by immunoSEQ multiplex PCR; TCRdb stores in-frame clones only, minus some. This sample has roughly 180,000 clones; approximately 86% occur once, and the top ten carry around 7.2%. Study-wide results and caveats: Rarity marked most TCR sequences, yet some public TCRs occurred in many donors.

The sequenced sample was PBMCs. The sequence was obtained from a young man in good health and CMV-seropositive.

The CDR3 DNA is TGCGCCAGCAGCCAAGTGGGAGCAGGCTACGAGCAGTACTTC. This encodes CASSQVGAGYEQYF. The chain couples TRBV4-1 to TRBJ2-7, with a possible D match to TRBD2 (5 bases). V was pared by 1 base and J by 3 bases, with 10 bases between. Germline V gives CDR1 MGHRA, CDR2 YSYEKL. The CDR3 totals 14 residues.